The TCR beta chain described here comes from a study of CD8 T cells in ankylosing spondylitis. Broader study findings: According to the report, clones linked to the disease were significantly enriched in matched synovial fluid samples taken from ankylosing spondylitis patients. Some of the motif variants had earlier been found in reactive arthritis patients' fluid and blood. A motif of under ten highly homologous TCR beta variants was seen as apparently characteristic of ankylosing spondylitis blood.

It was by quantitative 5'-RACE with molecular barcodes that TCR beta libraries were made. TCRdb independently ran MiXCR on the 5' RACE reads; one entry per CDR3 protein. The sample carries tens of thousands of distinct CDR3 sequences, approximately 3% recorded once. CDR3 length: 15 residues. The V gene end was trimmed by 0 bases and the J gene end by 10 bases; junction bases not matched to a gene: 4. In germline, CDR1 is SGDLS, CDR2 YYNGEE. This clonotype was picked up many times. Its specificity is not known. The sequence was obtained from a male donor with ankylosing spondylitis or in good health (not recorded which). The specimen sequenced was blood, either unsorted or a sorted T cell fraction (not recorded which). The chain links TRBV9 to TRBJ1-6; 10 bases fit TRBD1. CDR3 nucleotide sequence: TGTGCCAGCAGCGTAGAGGACAGGGGGGTCTCACCCCTCCACTTT. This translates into CASSVEDRGVSPLHF.